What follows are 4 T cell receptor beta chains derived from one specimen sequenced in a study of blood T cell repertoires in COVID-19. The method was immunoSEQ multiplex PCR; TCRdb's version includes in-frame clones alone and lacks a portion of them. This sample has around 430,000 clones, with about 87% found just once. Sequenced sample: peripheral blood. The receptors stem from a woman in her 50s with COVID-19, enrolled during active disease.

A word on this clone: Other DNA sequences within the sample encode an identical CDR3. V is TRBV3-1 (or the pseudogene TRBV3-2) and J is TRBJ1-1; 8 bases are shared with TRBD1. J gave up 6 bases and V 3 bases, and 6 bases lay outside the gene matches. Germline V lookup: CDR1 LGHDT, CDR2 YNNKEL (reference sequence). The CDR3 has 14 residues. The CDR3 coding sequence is TGTGCCAGCAGCCAGGCGGACAGGGACGCTGAAGCTTTCTTT. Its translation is CASSQADRDAEAFF.

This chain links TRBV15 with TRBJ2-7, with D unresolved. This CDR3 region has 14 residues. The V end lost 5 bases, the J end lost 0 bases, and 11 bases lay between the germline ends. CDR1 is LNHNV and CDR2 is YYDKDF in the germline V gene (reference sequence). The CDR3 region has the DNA TGTGCCACCAGCTATCAGACTCGCTCCTACGAGCAGTACTTC. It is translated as CATSYQTRSYEQYF.

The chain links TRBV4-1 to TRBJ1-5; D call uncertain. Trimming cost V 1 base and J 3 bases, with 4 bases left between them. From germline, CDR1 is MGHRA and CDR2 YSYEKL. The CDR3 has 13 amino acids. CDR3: CASSQGHNQPQHF. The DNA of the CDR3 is TGCGCCAGCAGCCAAGGTCACAATCAGCCCCAGCATTTT.

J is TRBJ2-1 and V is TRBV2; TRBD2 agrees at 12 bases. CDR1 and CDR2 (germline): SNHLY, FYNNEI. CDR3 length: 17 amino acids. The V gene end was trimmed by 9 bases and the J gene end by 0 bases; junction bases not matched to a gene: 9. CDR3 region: CARAGLAGHSSYNEQFF. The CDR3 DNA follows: TGTGCCAGGGCGGGACTAGCGGGCCATAGCTCCTACAATGAGCAGTTCTTC.